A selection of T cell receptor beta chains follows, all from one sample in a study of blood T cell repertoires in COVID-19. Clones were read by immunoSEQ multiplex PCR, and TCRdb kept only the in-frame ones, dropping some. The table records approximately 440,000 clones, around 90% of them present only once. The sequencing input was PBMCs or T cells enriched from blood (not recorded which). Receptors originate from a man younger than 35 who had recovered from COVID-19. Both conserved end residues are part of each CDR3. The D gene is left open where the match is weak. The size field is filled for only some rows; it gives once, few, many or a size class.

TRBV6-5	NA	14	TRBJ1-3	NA	CASSRGQNGNTIYF	TGTGCCAGCAGCCGTGGACAGAATGGAAACACCATATATTTT
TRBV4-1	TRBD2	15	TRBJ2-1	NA	CASSVTSGNHNEQFF	TGCGCCAGCAGTGTGACTAGCGGGAATCACAATGAGCAGTTCTTC
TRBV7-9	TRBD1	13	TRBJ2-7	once	CASSLRQGDEQYF	TGTGCCAGCAGCTTAAGGCAGGGGGACGAGCAGTACTTC
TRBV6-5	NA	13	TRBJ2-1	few	CASERASYNEQFF	TGTGCCAGTGAGCGGGCCTCCTACAATGAGCAGTTCTTC
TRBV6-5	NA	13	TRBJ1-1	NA	CASTVQRNTEAFF	TGTGCCAGCACAGTTCAGCGCAACACTGAAGCTTTCTTT
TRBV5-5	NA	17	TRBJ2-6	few	CASSLTGSLGGANVLTF	TGTGCCAGCAGCTTGACAGGGTCCTTGGGCGGGGCCAACGTCCTGACTTTC
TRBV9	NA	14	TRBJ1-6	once	CASSQDIYNSPLHF	TGTGCCAGCAGCCAAGACATATATAATTCACCCCTCCACTTT
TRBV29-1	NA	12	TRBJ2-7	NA	CSVETRDYEQYF	TGCAGCGTGGAAACTAGAGACTACGAGCAGTACTTC
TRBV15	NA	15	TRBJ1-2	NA	CATSRDTGGYYGYTF	TGTGCCACCAGCAGAGATACTGGCGGGTACTATGGCTACACCTTC
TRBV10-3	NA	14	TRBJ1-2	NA	CAISEGGGSYGYTF	TGTGCCATCAGTGAAGGAGGAGGGTCCTATGGCTACACCTTC
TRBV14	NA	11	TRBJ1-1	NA	CASSPYGQAFF	TGTGCCAGCAGCCCATATGGCCAAGCTTTCTTT
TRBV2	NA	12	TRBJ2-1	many	CASSRDSGEQFF	TGTGCCAGCAGCCGGGACTCGGGGGAGCAGTTCTTC
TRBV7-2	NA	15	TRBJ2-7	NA	CASSLAGTNSYEQYF	TGTGCCAGCAGCTTAGCGGGGACAAACTCCTACGAGCAGTACTTC
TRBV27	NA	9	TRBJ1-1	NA	CPQDPEAFF	TGCCCCCAGGATCCTGAAGCTTTCTTT
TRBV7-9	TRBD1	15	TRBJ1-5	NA	CASSWGTGSNQPQHF	TGTGCCAGCAGCTGGGGGACAGGTAGCAATCAGCCCCAGCATTTT
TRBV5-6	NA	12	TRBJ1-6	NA	CASSLGPSPLHF	TGTGCCAGCAGCTTGGGTCCGTCACCCCTCCACTTT